This T cell receptor (beta chain) stems from a study of spatial heterogeneity in lung cancer. Study observations and caveats: In tumors, expanded intratumoral alpha and beta TCR counts tracked mutation counts.

Specified time point: sample taken at primary tumor resection. MiXCR, run by TCRdb on the 5' RACE reads, gives a single entry per CDR3 protein. The repertoire includes 9,500 to 12,000 distinct CDR3 sequences, around 7.9% of them detected once, and less than 25% sits in the top ten. A note on this clonotype: Its antigen is currently unknown. The size of this beta chain means little, since it is a stray read in a library made for alpha chains.

Germline V gene data show CDR1 as MGHRA and CDR2 as YSYEKL. With 2 bases removed from V and 8 bases from J, the gap between germline ends came to 13 bases. The length of the CDR3 is 15 residues. The gene calls are TRBV4-1 and TRBJ2-6, with D uncertain. Here the sequenced sample was lung tumor tissue, taken at surgery. The source of this sequence is a female donor with early-stage non-small cell lung cancer. CDR3 residues: CASSQPVRQPNVLTF. The CDR3 DNA is TGCGCCAGCAGCCAACCGGTCCGACAACCCAACGTCCTGACTTTC.